A few counts support the clone carrying this TCR beta chain. In the authors' workflow: Amplification of reference gene primers was used by the study to estimate nucleated cell counts. Sequencing was performed with immunoSEQ multiplex PCR; in TCRdb, only in-frame clones are kept and a portion is missing. V and J calls and clone size follow that table, whereas D and trimming were derived from the DNA. This sample yields more than 95,000 clones, of which more than 80% are seen a single time; roughly 29% belongs to the top ten. This specimen belongs to a study of blood T cell repertoires in COVID-19. Study-level background: Nucleic acid was either cDNA or gDNA, and it came from T cells, B-cell-depleted T cells, or PBMCs.

This sequence was found in a man between 60 and 75 years old with acute or convalescent COVID-19. The sequencing sample was made of peripheral blood.

CDR3 protein: CASSYNRENTEAFF. CDR3 in DNA: TGTGCCAGCAGTTACAACAGGGAGAACACTGAAGCTTTCTTT. The rearrangement links TRBV6-5 to TRBJ1-1; tentative D call: TRBD1 (6 bases). Germline CDR1 is MNHEY and CDR2 is SVGAGI. Trimming stripped 2 bases from V and 1 base from J, with 8 bases between. The CDR3 consists of 14 residues.